This TCR beta chain was recovered during a study of blood T cell repertoires in COVID-19. Sequencing used immunoSEQ multiplex PCR; TCRdb keeps in-frame clones, though not all of them. This table has more than 80,000 clones, about 82% appearing once. Germline V gives CDR1 LNHDA, CDR2 SQIVND (reference sequence). The CDR3 has 12 residues. Trimming took 3 bases from V and 10 from J, leaving 10 bases between them. Specimen: peripheral blood. The TCR comes from an elderly man with COVID-19, enrolled during active disease. The V call is TRBV19, the J call TRBJ2-1, with a weak D call TRBD2 (6 bases). CDR3 bases: TGTGCCAGTAGTATTGGAGGGCGCGAGCAGTTCTTC. Its translation: CASSIGGREQFF.